The rows below give T cell receptor beta chains drawn from one sample of a study of identical twins. MiXCR, applied by TCRdb to the 5' RACE reads, yields one record per CDR3 protein. The data show 250,000 to 300,000 distinct CDR3 sequences, over 8.5% seen once. This sample was also put to use in a study of yellow fever vaccine responses in identical twins.

The sequencing input was CD8+ T cells sorted from blood. These receptors came from a woman aged 18-29 years in good health. Each CDR3 is given with its conserved first and last residue. The order of the fields is J gene, D gene, clone size, V gene, CDR3 protein, CDR3 DNA. A D gene is named only where the DNA matches it firmly. The listing skips clone size in some rows; elsewhere it reads once, few, many or a size class.

>TRBJ2-7|.|many|TRBV29-1
CSVQAPYEQYF
TGCAGCGTTCAAGCCCCTTACGAGCAGTACTTC
>TRBJ2-1|.|.|TRBV28
CASSFRAGALHEQFF
TGTGCCAGCAGTTTTCGGGCAGGGGCCCTTCATGAGCAGTTCTTC
>TRBJ2-1|TRBD2|few|TRBV5-5
CASSTRVAGYREQFF
TGTGCCAGCAGCACCCGGGTAGCGGGATATCGGGAGCAGTTCTTC
>TRBJ2-3|TRBD1|few|TRBV2
CASSNWNSAGQGSDTQYF
TGTGCCAGCAGTAATTGGAATTCCGCGGGACAGGGTAGTGATACGCAGTATTTT
>TRBJ2-1|.|.|TRBV30
CAWSVGSGDNEQFF
TGTGCCTGGAGTGTAGGGTCAGGGGACAATGAGCAGTTCTTC
>TRBJ2-1|TRBD2|few|TRBV7-9
CANTLVETSGNHNEQFF
TGTGCCAACACCCTTGTCGAGACTAGCGGGAACCACAATGAGCAGTTCTTC
>TRBJ2-2|TRBD2|many|TRBV5-1
CASSWTSGGLNTGELFF
TGCGCCAGCAGCTGGACTAGCGGGGGCCTTAACACCGGGGAGCTGTTTTTT
>TRBJ2-3|.|few|TRBV7-2
CASSPPGGGTDTQYF
TGTGCCAGCAGCCCCCCTGGCGGGGGCACAGATACGCAGTATTTT
>TRBJ2-5|TRBD2|.|TRBV7-9
CASSHSGTQETQYF
TGTGCCAGCAGCCATAGCGGGACGCAAGAGACCCAGTACTTC
>TRBJ1-2|.|many|TRBV7-6
CASSSDSSDGYGYTF
TGTGCCAGCAGCTCAGACAGCAGTGATGGTTATGGCTACACCTTC
>TRBJ2-1|.|few|TRBV28
CASNQRGYNEQFF
TGTGCCAGTAACCAACGGGGGTACAATGAGCAGTTCTTC
>TRBJ2-1|.|many|TRBV29-1
CSVYVYNEQFF
TGCAGCGTATACGTCTACAATGAGCAGTTCTTC
>TRBJ2-7|TRBD2|many|TRBV7-9
CASSPKWRGDTYEQYF
TGTGCCAGCAGCCCAAAATGGCGGGGGGACACCTACGAGCAGTACTTC
>TRBJ2-7|TRBD2|many|TRBV12-3/TRBV12-4
CASSSGGAHGYEQYF
TGTGCCAGCAGTTCGGGGGGGGCCCACGGCTACGAGCAGTACTTC
>TRBJ1-5|.|few|TRBV19
CASSIYWTRDSNQPQHF
TGTGCCAGTAGTATCTACTGGACCCGGGATAGCAATCAGCCCCAGCATTTT
>TRBJ2-5|.|few|TRBV29-1
CSVVFLWTDQETQYF
TGCAGCGTTGTATTCCTTTGGACAGATCAAGAGACCCAGTACTTC
>TRBJ2-7|TRBD2|once|TRBV5-1
CASSYSGATNYEQYF
TGCGCCAGCAGCTATAGCGGGGCGACGAACTACGAGCAGTACTTC
>TRBJ1-6|TRBD1|.|TRBV5-6
CASNPRGTASPLHF
TGTGCCAGCAATCCACGTGGGACAGCTTCACCCCTCCACTTT
>TRBJ2-1|TRBD2|many|TRBV15
CATSRDFERGPSNEQFF
TGTGCCACCAGCAGGGACTTTGAGCGGGGCCCCTCTAATGAGCAGTTCTTC
>TRBJ2-1|TRBD2|.|TRBV7-3
CASSSTPGLAGGPKFF
TGTGCCAGCAGCTCCACGCCGGGACTAGCGGGGGGCCCGAAGTTCTTC
>TRBJ2-1|.|.|TRBV29-1
CSVAQGLGYNEQFF
TGCAGCGTTGCCCAAGGCCTCGGATACAATGAGCAGTTCTTC
>TRBJ2-2|.|many|TRBV10-3
CAISGLAGELFF
TGTGCCATCAGTGGCTTGGCCGGGGAGCTGTTTTTT
>TRBJ2-1|TRBD1|many|TRBV7-8
CASRQGGQNEQFF
TGTGCCAGCAGACAAGGGGGCCAGAATGAGCAGTTCTTC
>TRBJ2-1|.|many|TRBV12-3/TRBV12-4
CASSLAGVAVF
TGTGCCAGCAGTTTAGCGGGAGTTGCGGTCTTC
>TRBJ2-3|TRBD2|few|TRBV20-1
CSARVPSGRSGTDTQYF
TGCAGTGCTAGAGTTCCTAGCGGGAGATCGGGCACAGATACGCAGTATTTT
>TRBJ2-7|.|many|TRBV9
CASSVAESTYEQYF
TGTGCCAGCAGCGTAGCCGAAAGTACCTACGAGCAGTACTTC
>TRBJ2-3|TRBD1|many|TRBV10-3
CAISEGTGWDTQYF
TGTGCCATCAGTGAGGGGACAGGATGGGATACGCAGTATTTT
>TRBJ2-7|.|few|TRBV6-2/TRBV6-3
CASSFSSSGYEQYF
TGTGCCAGCAGTTTTAGCAGTTCTGGCTACGAGCAGTACTTC
>TRBJ2-2|.|many|TRBV4-3
CASSRDLRDGELFF
TGCGCCAGCAGCCGGGACCTGCGTGACGGGGAGCTGTTTTTT